The T cell receptor beta chain under discussion was sequenced for a study of CD8 T cells in ankylosing spondylitis. Study-wide results and caveats: Disease-associated clonotypes exhibited CD8+ identity and were relatively infrequent in peripheral blood. Past research had described some motif variants in reactive arthritis synovial fluid and blood. The authors reported significant enrichment of disease-linked clones in matched ankylosing spondylitis synovial fluid.

This clonotype was detected only a few times. The antigen remains undetermined. Each TCR beta library was made by quantitative 5'-RACE that incorporated molecular barcodes. TCRdb called the 5' RACE reads again in MiXCR, with one record for every CDR3 protein. Here the sample spans 300,000 to 350,000 distinct CDR3 sequences, 20% being singletons. The CDR3 length is 14 residues. From germline, CDR1 is DFQATT and CDR2 SNEGSKA (reference sequence). With 8 bases clipped from V and 1 base from J, the junction kept 9 bases outside the gene matches. J is TRBJ2-7 and V is TRBV20-1; TRBD2 aligns across 9 bases. The receptor comes from a female donor with ankylosing spondylitis or in good health (not recorded which). Material for sequencing was blood, either unsorted or a sorted T cell fraction (not recorded which). CDR3 nucleotides: TGCAGTACTAACCACCTAGCGGGATCCTACGAGCAGTACTTC. The encoded protein is CSTNHLAGSYEQYF.